This TCR beta chain was captured by sequencing in a study of early T cells in non-severe SARS-CoV-2 infection. MiXCR, run by TCRdb on the 5' RACE reads, gives a single entry per CDR3 protein. Of about 35,000 distinct CDR3 sequences listed, roughly 4.5% are singletons. This clonotype was seen ten or more times. The V gene's germline CDR1 is MRHNA and CDR2 SNTAGT. The CDR3 is 16 residues long. V lost 6 bases, J lost 1 base, and 10 bases stayed unmatched. This sequence originates from an adult who was a healthcare worker with PCR-confirmed SARS-CoV-2 infection or an uninfected control (not recorded which). This sequence joins TRBV6-4 and TRBJ1-1; TRBD1 matches 8 bases. The sample consisted of whole blood. As DNA, the CDR3 is TGTGCCAGCAGGAAGACAACCGGGACAGGGAACACTGAAGCTTTCTTT. This translates into CASRKTTGTGNTEAFF.